This TCR beta chain was recorded in a study of T cells in Graves' hyperthyroidism and ophthalmopathy. Overall study findings and caveats: The majority of expanded thyroid clonotypes above 0.001 also appeared in blood. Stable hyperthyroidism was told apart from ophthalmopathy by a model built on 13 V-J features.

This clonotype has a count of ten or more. What it binds is not known. Using RNA transcripts as the source, TCR beta CDR3 regions were amplified. A first-round RT-PCR of the TCR CDR3 used the HTBI primer set. TCRdb called the multiplex PCR reads again in MiXCR, with one record for every CDR3 protein. The table lists roughly 38,000 distinct CDR3 sequences, about 49% of them singletons. Exclusion of a patient resulted from uncontrolled infection, other autoimmune disease, pregnancy or lactation. The V gene lost 1 base and the J gene lost 3 bases, with 18 bases spanning the gap. In germline, CDR1 is LNHDA, CDR2 SQIVND (reference sequence). The CDR3 contains 17 residues.

The receptor was derived from a woman between 45 and 60 years old with Graves' hyperthyroidism that later progressed to Graves' ophthalmopathy. The chain is built from TRBV19 and TRBJ1-2; perhaps TRBD1 as D (5 bases). Sequences were obtained from blood. CDR3 protein: CASSIASVQGLDYGYTF. As DNA, the CDR3 is TGTGCCAGTAGTATAGCCTCCGTGCAGGGTCTTGACTATGGCTACACCTTC.